These 32 T cell receptor beta chains were all obtained from the same sample, sequenced in a study of spatial heterogeneity in lung cancer (dated by TCRdb to about 2019). Libraries came from 5' RACE. Sequencing was carried out with a NextSeq 500. In-frame beta chains were kept once TCRdb had trimmed the public reads at Q25 with fastp and called clones with MiXCR. CDR3 protein sequences are deduplicated, and each keeps its most common genes and DNA. A total of around 20,000 distinct CDR3 sequences appear in this sample, about a fifth of them only once. About an eighth of the sample is held by the ten biggest clonotypes. The time point label here, explained by the study, means: sample taken at primary tumor resection. Without any cell sorting, TCR sequencing was performed on whole RNA extracted either from tumor and nontumor lung tissue or from cryopreserved PBMC samples. Sequencing was performed on PBMCs, taken at surgery. These receptors all stem from a male donor with early-stage non-small cell lung cancer.

This clonotype was detected many times. J is TRBJ2-3 and V is TRBV11-2; 7 nucleotides line up with TRBD2. The junction had 6 bases not matched to a gene; V was cut back by 5 bases and J by 4 bases. This CDR3 comprises 14 residues. Germline values: CDR1 SGHAT, CDR2 FQNNGV. The CDR3 spells CASSPSGEADTQYF. CDR3 coding DNA: TGTGCCAGCAGCCCCAGCGGGGAAGCAGATACGCAGTATTTT.

This clonotype was detected ten times or more. The chain joins TRBV7-3 to TRBJ2-2; perhaps TRBD2 as D (6 bases). Germline CDR1 and CDR2: SGHTA and FQGTGA. The CDR3 is made up of 16 amino acids. Trimming cost V 5 bases and J 0 bases, with 13 bases left between them. CDR3 sequence reads: CASSLAGLSNTGELFF. The CDR3, as DNA: TGTGCCAGCAGCCTTGCGGGGCTTTCGAACACCGGGGAGCTGTTTTTT.

This sequence joins TRBV6-5 and TRBJ2-2, with D tentatively TRBD1 or TRBD2 (5 bases each). This CDR3 has 14 amino acids. V lost 2 bases to trimming and J lost 1 base, with 5 bases between them. CDR1 and CDR2 from the germline V gene are MNHEY and SVGAGI. Here the CDR3 reads CASSYGGNTGELFF. For the CDR3, the DNA is TGTGCCAGCAGTTACGGGGGGAACACCGGGGAGCTGTTTTTT.

This clonotype has a handful of counts. V is TRBV20-1 and J is TRBJ2-5; 10 nucleotides align to TRBD2. The CDR3 is 14 residues long. J lost 4 bases, V lost 5 bases, and 7 bases had no gene match. Germline loops: CDR1 DFQATT, CDR2 SNEGSKA (reference sequence). The CDR3, as DNA: TGCAGTGCTCAACGGACTAGCGGAAGAGAGACCCAGTACTTC. Its protein product is CSAQRTSGRETQYF.

The chain recombines TRBV2 with TRBJ2-5, with D unclear. V was shortened by 1 base and J by 5 bases, with 14 bases between the two germline ends. The germline V gene has CDR1 SNHLY and CDR2 FYNNEI. This CDR3 has 15 residues. CDR3 bases: TGTGCCAGCAGTGAAGGAGTCGGCGGAAGGGAGACCCAGTACTTC. Amino acids: CASSEGVGGRETQYF.

In its sample, this clonotype is medium-sized (0.01 to 0.1%). This chain joins TRBV14 and TRBJ1-6; 7 bases align to TRBD1. With V trimmed by 1 base and J by 8 bases, 11 bases remained unmatched. The germline V gene encodes CDR1 SGHDN and CDR2 FVKESK. This CDR3 has 17 amino acids. The CDR3: CASSQGESYRGYSPLHF. The CDR3 nucleotides read TGTGCCAGCAGCCAAGGGGAGTCGTACAGGGGCTATTCACCCCTCCACTTT.

This clonotype has only a few counts. The genes are TRBV19 and TRBJ2-1; no clear D. This CDR3 contains 14 residues. The ends were cut back, 3 bases at V and 1 base at J, with 7 bases in the middle. Germline CDR1 is LNHDA and CDR2 is SQIVND (reference sequence). CDR3 DNA: TGTGCCAGTAGTATGATGGCATCCTACAATGAGCAGTTCTTC. Translation: CASSMMASYNEQFF. The full variable domain, completed using reference TRBV19 and TRBJ2-1, is DGGITQSPKYLFRKEGQNVTLSCEQNLNHDAMYWYRQDPGQGLRLIYYSQIVNDFQKGDIAEGYSVSREKKESFPLTVTSAQKNPTAFYLCASSMMASYNEQFFGPGTRLTVL.

In its sample, this clonotype is medium-sized. The chain combines TRBV7-3 with TRBJ2-4; a weak D match, TRBD1 (5 bases). The CDR3 spans 17 residues. V was cut by 6 bases and J by 0 bases, with 18 bases left in between. CDR1 SGHTA and CDR2 FQGTGA come from the germline V gene. CDR3 sequence (DNA): TGTGCCAGCAGTTCAACCCCGACAGTTTTAGCCAAAAACATTCAGTACTTC. It encodes CASSSTPTVLAKNIQYF. Looking up the rest from reference TRBV7-3 and TRBJ2-4 gives the full variable domain: GAGVSQTPSNKVTEKGKYVELRCDPISGHTALYWYRQSLGQGPEFLIYFQGTGAADDSGLPNDRFFAVRPEGSVSTLKIQRTERGDSAVYLCASSSTPTVLAKNIQYFGAGTRLSVL.

This clonotype was seen a few times. The rearrangement links TRBV11-2 to TRBJ2-1; D is uncertain. This CDR3 region has 14 residues. V was cut by 2 bases and J by 5 bases, with 10 bases left in between. The germline V gene has CDR1 SGHAT and CDR2 FQNNGV. CDR3 coding DNA: TGTGCCAGCAGCTTAATGGGTTTCGACAATGAGCAGTTCTTC. It translates to CASSLMGFDNEQFF.

This chain links TRBV12-3 or TRBV12-4 with TRBJ2-5, with D uncertain. Trimming took 3 bases from V and 2 from J, leaving 13 bases between them. The CDR3 contains 15 residues. CDR3: CASSLSLIPQETQYF. For the CDR3, the DNA is TGTGCCAGCAGTTTGTCCCTGATTCCACAAGAGACCCAGTACTTC.

This clonotype has a count of ten or more. V is TRBV20-1 and J is TRBJ2-3, with D unresolved. The CDR3 contains 10 residues. The germline CDR1 and CDR2 sequences are DFQATT and SNEGSKA (reference sequence). V lost 1 base to trimming and J lost 6 bases, with 2 bases between them. The CDR3 sequence: CSARADTQYF. CDR3 in DNA: TGCAGTGCTAGAGCGGATACGCAGTATTTT.

The rearrangement links TRBV9 to TRBJ1-5; 7 nucleotides align to TRBD1. Germline CDR1 reads SGDLS; CDR2 reads YYNGEE. The CDR3 sequence is 14 residues long. The V and J ends lost 4 bases and 7 bases, in that order; junction bases with no gene match: 8. The CDR3 DNA reads TGTGCCAGCAGCCCAGGGGGGATCGACCAGCCCCAGCATTTT. This gives the protein CASSPGGIDQPQHF.

This clonotype was seen only a few times. The chain employs TRBV19 and TRBJ1-2; perhaps TRBD1 as D (5 bases). Deletions cut 6 bases from V and 0 bases from J, with 8 bases between. CDR3 length: 13 residues. In germline, CDR1 is LNHDA, CDR2 SQIVND (reference sequence). DNA of the CDR3: TGTGCCAGTAGGTGGACATCTAACTATGGCTACACCTTC. Translation gives CASRWTSNYGYTF. The whole variable domain, remainder taken from reference TRBV19 and TRBJ1-2, is DGGITQSPKYLFRKEGQNVTLSCEQNLNHDAMYWYRQDPGQGLRLIYYSQIVNDFQKGDIAEGYSVSREKKESFPLTVTSAQKNPTAFYLCASRWTSNYGYTFGSGTRLTVV.

V is TRBV27 and J is TRBJ2-2, with 7 bases lining up with TRBD1. This CDR3 is 18 amino acids long. Germline CDR1 MNHEY, CDR2 SMNVEV (reference sequence). V was pared by 2 bases and J by 5 bases, with 14 bases of the junction left unmatched. Here the CDR3 DNA reads TGTGCCAGCAGTTTACTATATGGCCCGGGACAGTTAACCGGGGAGCTGTTTTTT. Its translation is CASSLLYGPGQLTGELFF.

This chain connects TRBV10-2 to TRBJ2-3, with 11 positions matching TRBD2. Losses at the gene ends were 8 bases for V and 3 bases for J; bases not matched to a gene: 1. Germline values: CDR1 WSHSY, CDR2 SAAADI. CDR3 length: 13 residues. The CDR3 here is CASRLAGTDTQYF. For the CDR3, the DNA is TGCGCCAGCCGACTAGCGGGAACAGATACGCAGTATTTT.

The V call is TRBV10-1, the J call TRBJ1-1; D gene unclear. The germline CDR1 and CDR2 sequences are WNHNN and SYGVQD (reference sequence). CDR3 length: 13 residues. V gave up 2 bases and J gave up 4 bases, with 8 bases separating them. The chain's CDR3 is CASSEQRFTEAFF. The DNA for the CDR3 is TGCGCCAGCAGTGAGCAGCGGTTCACTGAAGCTTTCTTT.

This clonotype occurred a few times. This sequence joins TRBV12-3 or TRBV12-4 and TRBJ2-1; TRBD1 is a possible D gene (5 bases). V lost 0 bases, J lost 6 bases, and 12 bases lay in between. The CDR3 has 15 amino acids. CDR3: CASSLAGPPGNEQFF. The CDR3 bases are TGTGCCAGCAGTTTAGCGGGGCCCCCGGGCAATGAGCAGTTCTTC.

V usage is TRBV12-3 or TRBV12-4 and J usage is TRBJ2-7; unclear D gene. V gave up 8 bases and J gave up 2 bases, with 7 bases separating them. The CDR3 is 11 residues long. CDR3 nucleotides: TGTGCCAGCGCCAACACCTACGAGCAGTACTTC. Translating it yields CASANTYEQYF.

This clonotype was seen a handful of times. J is TRBJ1-5 and V is TRBV7-8; possible D gene TRBD1, 5 bases. Trimming removed 4 bases from V and 8 bases from J, with 12 bases in between. The CDR3 loop spans 13 amino acids. Germline V CDR1 and CDR2: SGHVS, FQNEAQ. CDR3 amino acids: CASSWGGGEPQHF. The CDR3 region has the DNA TGTGCCAGCAGCTGGGGGGGAGGCGAGCCCCAGCATTTT.

Many counts were recorded for this clonotype. The genes are TRBV7-8 and TRBJ2-1; maybe TRBD2 (6 bases). Germline CDR1 and CDR2: SGHVS and FQNEAQ. V lost 5 bases and J lost 9, with 8 bases in between. The CDR3 totals 11 residues. The CDR3: CASSPRGEQFF. CDR3 sequence (DNA): TGTGCCAGCAGCCCGCGGGGTGAGCAGTTCTTC. Combining the CDR3 with reference TRBV7-8 and TRBJ2-1 gives the whole variable domain GAGVSQSPRYKVAKRGQDVALRCDPISGHVSLFWYQQALGQGPEFLTYFQNEAQLDKSGLPSDRFFAERPEGSVSTLKIQRTQQEDSAVYLCASSPRGEQFFGPGTRLTVL.

The chain couples TRBV2 to TRBJ2-7; D possibly corresponds to TRBD2 (5 bases). V was clipped by 3 bases and J by 3 bases, with 9 bases between them. Germline CDR1 and CDR2: SNHLY and FYNNEI. The CDR3 extends over 13 amino acids. DNA for the CDR3: TGTGCCAGCAGTGAGGAGGCCTACTACGAGCAGTACTTC. It specifies CASSEEAYYEQYF.

This clonotype was counted at least ten times. The rearrangement joins TRBV10-3 to TRBJ2-1, with 10 bases lining up with TRBD2. CDR1 is ENHRY, CDR2 SYGVKD, per germline. This CDR3 is 13 amino acids long. V lost 9 bases and J lost 8; bases outside the gene matches: 7. The chain's CDR3 is CAISGGAFYEQFF. The CDR3 DNA reads TGTGCCATAAGCGGGGGGGCCTTCTATGAGCAGTTCTTC.

This clonotype came up many times. The chain carries TRBV29-1 and TRBJ2-3; D is unclear. The CDR3 consists of 15 residues. The germline V gene encodes CDR1 SQVTM and CDR2 ANQGSEA. V was cut by 0 bases and J by 0 bases, with 10 bases left in between. CDR3 protein: CSVEDSRASTDTQYF. The CDR3 DNA reads as TGCAGCGTTGAAGATAGTCGGGCTAGCACAGATACGCAGTATTTT.

This clonotype was counted many times. This chain uses TRBV29-1 with TRBJ2-7; D is perhaps TRBD1 (6 bases). Germline assignment: CDR1 SQVTM and CDR2 ANQGSEA. There are 11 residues in the CDR3. The V end lost 4 bases, the J end lost 5 bases, and 9 bases lay between the germline ends. The CDR3 DNA reads as TGCAGCGTTGTCAGGGGCCACGAGCAGTACTTC. It specifies CSVVRGHEQYF.

In the case of this clonotype: A much larger clone is a single base away; this may be a read error. V usage is TRBV6-4 and J usage is TRBJ2-7; tentatively, D is TRBD1 (5 bases). The CDR3 has 15 amino acids. The germline V and J ends were trimmed by 7 bases and 1 base, with 17 bases remaining between them. In germline, CDR1 is MRHNA, CDR2 SNTAGT. Written as DNA, the CDR3 is TGTGCCAGCATTTTCACAGGCACGGAATCCTACGAGCAGTACTTC. Its translation is CASIFTGTESYEQYF.

The chain joins TRBV5-1 to TRBJ1-2, with D possibly being TRBD1 (5 bases). The V gene's germline CDR1 is SGHRS and CDR2 YFSETQ. The V end was cut by 0 bases, the J end by 4 bases, with 13 bases between. This CDR3 has 15 amino acids. CDR3 loop: CASSLAGEGSYGYTF. The CDR3 coding sequence is TGCGCCAGCAGCTTGGCCGGGGAGGGGTCCTATGGCTACACCTTC.

In this sample, this clonotype turned up many times. The chain employs TRBV7-8 and TRBJ2-1; TRBD2 might be the D (6 bases). Trimming took 1 base from V and 4 from J, leaving 14 bases between them. CDR1 SGHVS and CDR2 FQNEAQ come from the germline V gene. The CDR3 consists of 16 residues. The CDR3 DNA follows: TGTGCCAGCAGCTTAGGTCCAGCGGGTACTTACAATGAGCAGTTCTTC. It specifies CASSLGPAGTYNEQFF.

This clonotype has just a few counts. This rearrangement joins TRBV2 to TRBJ1-1, with D unresolved. Trimming pared 6 bases from V and 2 bases from J, leaving 10 bases between. CDR1 is SNHLY and CDR2 is FYNNEI in the germline V gene. This CDR3 comprises 13 residues. CDR3: CASSVRANTEAFF. CDR3 DNA: TGTGCCAGCAGCGTCCGGGCCAACACTGAAGCTTTCTTT.

V gene TRBV5-1 combines with J gene TRBJ2-4; D is undetermined. Germline V gene data show CDR1 as SGHRS and CDR2 as YFSETQ. The CDR3 extends over 14 amino acids. Trimming pared 5 bases from V and 1 base from J, leaving 10 bases between. This CDR3 reads CASSPVGAKNIQYF. As DNA, the CDR3 is TGCGCCAGCAGTCCCGTTGGTGCCAAAAACATTCAGTACTTC.

This clonotype has a count of ten or more. This chain uses TRBV20-1 with TRBJ2-1, with D possibly being TRBD1 or TRBD2 (6 bases each). The V gene lost 1 base and the J gene lost 5 bases, with 12 bases spanning the gap. Germline assignment: CDR1 DFQATT and CDR2 SNEGSKA (reference sequence). There are 14 residues in the CDR3. CDR3 nucleotide sequence: TGCAGTGCTAGAGGCCGGGGGCGTAACAATGAGCAGTTCTTC. It is translated as CSARGRGRNNEQFF.

This rearrangement joins TRBV7-9 to TRBJ2-3; 7 bases are a match to TRBD2. Germline V gene sequence: CDR1 SEHNR, CDR2 FQNEAQ (reference sequence). The CDR3 contains 16 residues. The V segment lost 7 bases and the J segment 0 bases; nucleotides outside the gene matches: 10. Written as DNA, the CDR3 is TGTGCCAGCACCTCCCTAAGCGGGACTAGCACAGATACGCAGTATTTT. This sequence encodes CASTSLSGTSTDTQYF.

The V call is TRBV7-8, the J call TRBJ2-7, with D possibly matching TRBD1 (6 bases). CDR1 is SGHVS, CDR2 FQNEAQ, per germline. V gave up 7 bases and J gave up 2 bases, with 12 bases separating them. This CDR3 comprises 13 residues. The CDR3 DNA reads as TGTGCCAGCACCGCGACAGGAACCTACGAGCAGTACTTC. Encoded protein: CASTATGTYEQYF.